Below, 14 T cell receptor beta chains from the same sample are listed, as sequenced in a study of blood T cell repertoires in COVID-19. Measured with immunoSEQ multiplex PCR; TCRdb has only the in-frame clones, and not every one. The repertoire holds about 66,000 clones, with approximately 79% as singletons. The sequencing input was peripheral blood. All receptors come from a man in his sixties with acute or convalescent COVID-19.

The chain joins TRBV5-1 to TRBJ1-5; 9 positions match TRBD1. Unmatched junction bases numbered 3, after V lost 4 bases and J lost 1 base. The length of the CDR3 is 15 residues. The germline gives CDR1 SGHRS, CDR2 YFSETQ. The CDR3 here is CASSRTGDSNQPQHF. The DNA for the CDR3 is TGCGCCAGCAGCCGGACAGGGGACAGCAATCAGCCCCAGCATTTT. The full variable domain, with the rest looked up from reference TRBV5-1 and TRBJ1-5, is KAGVTQTPRYLIKTRGQQVTLSCSPISGHRSVSWYQQTPGQGLQFLFEYFSETQRNKGNFPGRFSGRQFSNSRSEMNVSTLELGDSALYLCASSRTGDSNQPQHFGDGTRLSIL.

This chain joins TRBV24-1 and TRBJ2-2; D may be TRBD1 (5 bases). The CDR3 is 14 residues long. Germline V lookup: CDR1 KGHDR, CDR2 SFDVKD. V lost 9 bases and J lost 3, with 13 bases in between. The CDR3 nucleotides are TGTGCCACCTCCAGTCGCAGGGACACCGGGGAGCTGTTTTTT. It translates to CATSSRRDTGELFF.

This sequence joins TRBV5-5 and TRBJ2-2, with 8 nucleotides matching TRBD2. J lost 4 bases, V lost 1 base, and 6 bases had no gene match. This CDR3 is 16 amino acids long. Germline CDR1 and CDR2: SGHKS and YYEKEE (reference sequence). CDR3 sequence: CASSLSTGGPTGELFF. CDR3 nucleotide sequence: TGTGCCAGCAGCTTGAGTACGGGGGGGCCCACCGGGGAGCTGTTTTTT.

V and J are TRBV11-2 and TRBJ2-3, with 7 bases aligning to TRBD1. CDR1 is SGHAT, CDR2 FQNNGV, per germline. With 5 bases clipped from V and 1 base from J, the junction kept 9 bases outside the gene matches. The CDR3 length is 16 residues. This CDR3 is CASSADREGGTDTQYF. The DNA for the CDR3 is TGTGCCAGCAGCGCAGACAGGGAAGGGGGCACAGATACGCAGTATTTT.

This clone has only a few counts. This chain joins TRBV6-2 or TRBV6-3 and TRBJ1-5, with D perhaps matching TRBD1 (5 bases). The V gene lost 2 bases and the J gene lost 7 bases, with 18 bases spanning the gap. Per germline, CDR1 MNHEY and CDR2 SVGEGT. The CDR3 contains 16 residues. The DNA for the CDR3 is TGTGCCAGCAGTTACCGCCGGGGGATAGATTTGCAGCCCCAGCATTTT. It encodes CASSYRRGIDLQPQHF.

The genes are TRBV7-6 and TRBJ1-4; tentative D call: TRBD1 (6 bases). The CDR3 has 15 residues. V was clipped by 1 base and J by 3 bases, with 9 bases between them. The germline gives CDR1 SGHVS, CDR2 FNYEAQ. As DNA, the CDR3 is TGTGCCAGCAGCTTAGGACAGGTGGCTAATGAAAAACTGTTTTTT. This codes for CASSLGQVANEKLFF.

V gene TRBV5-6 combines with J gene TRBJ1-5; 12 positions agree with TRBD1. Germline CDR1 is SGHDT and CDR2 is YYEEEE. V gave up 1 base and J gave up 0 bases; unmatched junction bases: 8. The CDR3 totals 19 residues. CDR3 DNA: TGTGCCAGCAGCTTGTATTGGGACAGGGGGCAGGGTAGCAATCAGCCCCAGCATTTT. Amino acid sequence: CASSLYWDRGQGSNQPQHF.

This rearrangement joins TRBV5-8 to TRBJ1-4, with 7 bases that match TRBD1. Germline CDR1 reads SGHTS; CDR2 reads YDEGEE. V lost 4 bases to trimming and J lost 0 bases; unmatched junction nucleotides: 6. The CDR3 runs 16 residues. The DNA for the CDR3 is TGTGCCAGCAGCGGGGGGACAGTTGCAACTAATGAAAAACTGTTTTTT. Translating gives CASSGGTVATNEKLFF.

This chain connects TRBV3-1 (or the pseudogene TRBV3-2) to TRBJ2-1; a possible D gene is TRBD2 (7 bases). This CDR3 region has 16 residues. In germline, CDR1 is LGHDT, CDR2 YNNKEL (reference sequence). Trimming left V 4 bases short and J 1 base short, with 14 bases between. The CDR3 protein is CASSPRGGFSYNEQFF. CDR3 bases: TGTGCCAGCAGCCCAAGGGGGGGCTTTTCCTACAATGAGCAGTTCTTC.

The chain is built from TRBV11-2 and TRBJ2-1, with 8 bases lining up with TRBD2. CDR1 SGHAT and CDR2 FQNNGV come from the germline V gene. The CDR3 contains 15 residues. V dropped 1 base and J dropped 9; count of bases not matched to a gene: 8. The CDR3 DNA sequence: TGTGCCAGCAGCTTAGTTAGCGGGGTTGTTAGTGAGCAGTTCTTC. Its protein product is CASSLVSGVVSEQFF.

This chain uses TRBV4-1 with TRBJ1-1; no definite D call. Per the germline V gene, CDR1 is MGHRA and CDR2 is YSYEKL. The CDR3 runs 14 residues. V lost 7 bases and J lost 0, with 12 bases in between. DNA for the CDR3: TGCGCCAGCACCGCGGATTTATTGAACACTGAAGCTTTCTTT. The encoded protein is CASTADLLNTEAFF.

CDR3 region: CASSVGFRGSNTEAFF. The CDR3 DNA sequence: TGTGCCAGCAGCGTAGGGTTCAGGGGTTCTAATACTGAAGCTTTCTTT. The chain is built from TRBV9 and TRBJ1-1, with D perhaps matching TRBD1 (6 bases). The germline V gene encodes CDR1 SGDLS and CDR2 YYNGEE. The V end was cut by 0 bases, the J end by 5 bases, with 17 bases between. There are 16 residues in the CDR3.

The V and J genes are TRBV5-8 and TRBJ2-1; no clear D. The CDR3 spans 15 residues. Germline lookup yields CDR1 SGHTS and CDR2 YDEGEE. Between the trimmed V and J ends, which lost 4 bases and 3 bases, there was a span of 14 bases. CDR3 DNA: TGTGCCAGCAGCCCTTGGGCTGACGTCTACAATGAGCAGTTCTTC. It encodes CASSPWADVYNEQFF.

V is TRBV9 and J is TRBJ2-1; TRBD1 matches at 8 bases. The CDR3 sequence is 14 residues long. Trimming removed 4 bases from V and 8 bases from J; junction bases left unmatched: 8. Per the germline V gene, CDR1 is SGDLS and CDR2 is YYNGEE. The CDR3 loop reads CASSLTGDVDEQFF. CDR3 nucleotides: TGTGCCAGCAGCCTGACAGGGGATGTCGATGAGCAGTTCTTC.